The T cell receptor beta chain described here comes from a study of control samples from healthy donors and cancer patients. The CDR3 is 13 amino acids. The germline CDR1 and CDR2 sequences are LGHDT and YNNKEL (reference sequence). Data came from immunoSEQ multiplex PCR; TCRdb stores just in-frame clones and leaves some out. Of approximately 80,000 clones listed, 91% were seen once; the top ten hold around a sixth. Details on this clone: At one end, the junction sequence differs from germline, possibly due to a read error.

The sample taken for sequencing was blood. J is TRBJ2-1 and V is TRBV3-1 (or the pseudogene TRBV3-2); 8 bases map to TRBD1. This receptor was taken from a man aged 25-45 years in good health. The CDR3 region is CASSQEGGTGPIF. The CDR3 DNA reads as TGTGCCAGCAGCCAAGAAGGGGGGACAGGTCCCATCTTC.